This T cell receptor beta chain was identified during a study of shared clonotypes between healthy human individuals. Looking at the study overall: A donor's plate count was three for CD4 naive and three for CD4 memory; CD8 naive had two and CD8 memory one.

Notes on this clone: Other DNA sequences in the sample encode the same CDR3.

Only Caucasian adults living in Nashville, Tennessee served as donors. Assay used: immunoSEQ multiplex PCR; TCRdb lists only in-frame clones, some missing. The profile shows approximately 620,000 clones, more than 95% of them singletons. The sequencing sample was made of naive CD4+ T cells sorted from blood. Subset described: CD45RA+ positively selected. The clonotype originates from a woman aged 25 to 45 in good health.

In DNA, the CDR3 is TGTGCCAGCAGACCCGGACAGAACACCGGGGAGCTGTTTTTT. Translated, it gives CASRPGQNTGELFF. The V gene is TRBV28, the J gene TRBJ2-2; D might be TRBD1 (5 bases). V lost 6 bases, J lost 1 base, and 9 bases lay in between. The CDR3 sequence is 14 residues long. Germline lookup yields CDR1 MDHEN and CDR2 SYDVKM. Using reference TRBV28 and TRBJ2-2 for the parts outside the CDR3, the full variable domain is DVKVTQSSRYLVKRTGEKVFLECVQDMDHENMFWYRQDPGLGLRLIYFSYDVKMKEKGDIPEGYSVSREKKERFSLILESASTNQTSMYLCASRPGQNTGELFFGEGSRLTVL.